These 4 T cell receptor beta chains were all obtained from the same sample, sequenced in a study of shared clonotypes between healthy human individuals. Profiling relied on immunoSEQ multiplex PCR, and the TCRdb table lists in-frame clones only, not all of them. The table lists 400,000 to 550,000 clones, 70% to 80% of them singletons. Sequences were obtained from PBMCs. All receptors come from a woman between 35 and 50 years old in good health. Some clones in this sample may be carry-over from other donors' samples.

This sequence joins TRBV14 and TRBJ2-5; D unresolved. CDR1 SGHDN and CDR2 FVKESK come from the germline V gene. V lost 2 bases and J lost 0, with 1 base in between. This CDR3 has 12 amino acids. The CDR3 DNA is TGTGCCAGCAGCCAATACCAAGAGACCCAGTACTTC. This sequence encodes CASSQYQETQYF.

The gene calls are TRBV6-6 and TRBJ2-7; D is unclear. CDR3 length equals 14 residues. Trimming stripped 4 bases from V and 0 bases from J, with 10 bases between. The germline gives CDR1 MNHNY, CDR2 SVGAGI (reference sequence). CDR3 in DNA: TGTGCCAGCAGTTTACGACCATTCTCCTACGAGCAGTACTTC. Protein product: CASSLRPFSYEQYF.

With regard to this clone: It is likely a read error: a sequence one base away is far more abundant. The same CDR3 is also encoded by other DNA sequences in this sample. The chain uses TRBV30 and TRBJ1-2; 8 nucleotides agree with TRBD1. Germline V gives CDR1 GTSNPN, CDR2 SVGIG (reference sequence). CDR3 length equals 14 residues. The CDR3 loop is CAWRRDRSNYGYTF. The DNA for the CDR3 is TGTGCCTGGAGACGGGACAGGAGTAACTATGGCTACACTTTC.

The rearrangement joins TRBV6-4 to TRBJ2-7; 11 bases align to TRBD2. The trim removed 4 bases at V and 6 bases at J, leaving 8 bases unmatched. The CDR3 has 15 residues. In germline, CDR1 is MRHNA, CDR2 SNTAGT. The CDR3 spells CASSASPGTSGEQYF. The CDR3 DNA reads TGTGCCAGCAGTGCCTCCCCTGGGACTAGCGGCGAGCAGTACTTC.